The 9 T cell receptor beta chains in this list originate from one sample, sequenced in a study of T cells in Graves' hyperthyroidism and ophthalmopathy. Amplification yielded TCR beta CDR3 regions, with RNA transcripts as the source. The HTBI primer set served for first-round RT-PCR of the TCR CDR3. MiXCR was run by TCRdb on the multiplex PCR reads, yielding one entry per CDR3 protein. The table shows about 410,000 distinct CDR3 sequences, with roughly 15% occurring only once. Sequencing was performed on blood. The source of these receptors is a woman in her 30s with Graves' ophthalmopathy.

Ten or more counts support this clonotype. The V and J genes are TRBV3-1 and TRBJ1-5; D is unresolved. Germline CDR1 is LGHDT and CDR2 is YNNKEL (reference sequence). The CDR3 totals 13 residues. Trimming pared 0 bases from V and 6 bases from J, leaving 6 bases between. The CDR3 here is CASSQERGQPQHF. Here the CDR3 DNA reads TGTGCCAGCAGCCAAGAAAGAGGTCAGCCCCAGCATTTT.

Ten or more counts support this clonotype. V usage is TRBV4-1 and J usage is TRBJ2-1; perhaps TRBD1 as D (6 bases). The CDR3 is 17 residues long. The V gene lost 0 bases and the J gene lost 2 bases, with 14 bases spanning the gap. Germline CDR1 MGHRA, CDR2 YSYEKL. For the CDR3, the DNA is TGCGCCAGCAGCCAAGATCCGAACAGGGTCCCCTACAATGAGCAGTTCTTC. The encoded protein is CASSQDPNRVPYNEQFF.

The gene calls are TRBV7-9 and TRBJ1-2, with D possibly TRBD1 on 5 matching bases. Germline V lookup: CDR1 SEHNR, CDR2 FQNEAQ (reference sequence). This CDR3 contains 16 residues. V gave up 5 bases and J gave up 5 bases, with 21 bases separating them. The CDR3 protein is CASSTAGAGFSYGYTF. Written as DNA, the CDR3 is TGTGCCAGCAGCACCGCCGGGGCAGGGTTTAGTTATGGCTACACCTTC. Based on the CDR3 plus reference TRBV7-9 and TRBJ1-2, the full variable domain is DTGVSQNPRHKITKRGQNVTFRCDPISEHNRLYWYRQTLGQGPEFLTYFQNEAQLEKSRLLSDRFSAERPKGSFSTLEIQRTEQGDSAMYLCASSTAGAGFSYGYTFGSGTRLTVV.

This chain links TRBV20-1 with TRBJ2-1, with 9 nucleotides matching TRBD1. Unmatched junction bases numbered 5, after V lost 3 bases and J lost 2 bases. CDR3 length: 15 amino acids. Germline V gene data show CDR1 as DFQATT and CDR2 as SNEGSKA (reference sequence). The CDR3 DNA sequence: TGCAGTGCTAGCGACAGGGGGTTCGCCTACAATGAGCAGTTCTTC. Its translation is CSASDRGFAYNEQFF.

This clonotype was observed at least ten times. The gene calls are TRBV24-1 and TRBJ1-1; no firm D call. The CDR3 has 11 amino acids. Germline V gives CDR1 KGHDR, CDR2 SFDVKD. The V end was cut by 7 bases, the J end by 6 bases, with 8 bases between. This CDR3 is CATRVDSEAFF. As DNA, the CDR3 is TGTGCCACCAGGGTAGACTCTGAAGCTTTCTTT.

This clonotype was recorded many times. This sequence joins TRBV7-2 and TRBJ1-5; D ambiguous. Germline CDR1 SGHTA, CDR2 FQGNSA. CDR3 length: 15 residues. Trimming took off 2 bases at V and 0 bases at J, with 8 bases between the two ends. The CDR3 DNA sequence: TGTGCCAGCAGCTTAAGACCAGCTAGCAATCAGCCCCAGCATTTT. It specifies CASSLRPASNQPQHF.

This clonotype came up many times. The V and J genes are TRBV28 and TRBJ1-5, with D possibly TRBD1 on 5 matching bases. V dropped 5 bases and J dropped 7 bases, with 15 bases sitting between them. The CDR3 has 14 residues. Germline values: CDR1 MDHEN, CDR2 SYDVKM. The CDR3 protein is CASSAPGLDQPQHF. In nucleotides, the CDR3 is TGTGCCAGCAGTGCCCCAGGGTTGGACCAGCCCCAGCATTTT.

This clonotype was counted a few times. The CDR3 protein is CASSLAWGPDGYTF. The CDR3 DNA is TGTGCCAGCAGCTTGGCCTGGGGCCCCGATGGCTACACCTTC. This chain joins TRBV5-5 and TRBJ1-2, with TRBD1 as a possible D gene (5 bases). Germline CDR1 is SGHKS and CDR2 is YYEKEE (reference sequence). CDR3 length: 14 amino acids. Trimming shortened V by 0 bases and J by 6 bases, and 12 bases separated the two germline ends.

At least ten counts were recorded for this clonotype. V gene TRBV12-3 or TRBV12-4 combines with J gene TRBJ2-7; D is undetermined. The CDR3 has 14 amino acids. V lost 3 bases, J lost 3 bases, and 12 bases lay in between. The CDR3 sequence is CASSFAGFLYEQYF. CDR3 sequence (DNA): TGTGCCAGCAGTTTTGCCGGTTTCCTCTACGAGCAGTACTTC.